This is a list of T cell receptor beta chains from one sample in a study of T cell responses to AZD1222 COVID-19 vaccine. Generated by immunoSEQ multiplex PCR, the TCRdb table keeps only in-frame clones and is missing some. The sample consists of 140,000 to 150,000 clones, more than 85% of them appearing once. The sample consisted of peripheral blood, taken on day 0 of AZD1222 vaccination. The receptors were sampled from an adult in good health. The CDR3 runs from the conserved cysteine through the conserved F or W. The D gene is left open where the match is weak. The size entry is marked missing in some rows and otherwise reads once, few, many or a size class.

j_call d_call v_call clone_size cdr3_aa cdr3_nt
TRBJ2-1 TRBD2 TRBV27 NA CASSSGTSGGYNEQFF TGTGCCAGCAGTTCCGGGACTAGCGGAGGATACAATGAGCAGTTCTTC
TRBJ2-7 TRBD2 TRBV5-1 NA CASQVAGGREQYF TGCGCCAGCCAGGTAGCGGGGGGGCGTGAGCAGTACTTC
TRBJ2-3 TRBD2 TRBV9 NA CASSIGLVTDTQYF TGTGCCAGCAGCATAGGACTAGTCACAGATACGCAGTATTTT
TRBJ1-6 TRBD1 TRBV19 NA CASSRQGADSPLHF TGTGCCAGTAGTAGACAGGGGGCCGATTCACCCCTCCACTTT
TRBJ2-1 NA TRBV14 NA CASRRAGLPNEQFF TGTGCCAGCAGGAGGGCGGGCCTGCCGAATGAGCAGTTCTTC
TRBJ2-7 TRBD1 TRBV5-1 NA CASSYVTGGSYEQYF TGCGCCAGCAGCTATGTTACAGGGGGGTCCTACGAGCAGTACTTC
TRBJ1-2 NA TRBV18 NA CASSPSRSYTF TGTGCCAGCTCACCAAGCAGGAGCTACACCTTC
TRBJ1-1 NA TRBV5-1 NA CASSLSAALNTEAFF TGCGCCAGCAGCTTGTCGGCAGCCCTGAACACTGAAGCTTTCTTT
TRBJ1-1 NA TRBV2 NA CASRQGGQQEAFF TGTGCCAGCAGACAAGGTGGTCAGCAGGAAGCTTTCTTT
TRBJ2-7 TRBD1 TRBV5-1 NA CASSSGDWWGTGIYEQYF TGCGCCAGCAGCTCGGGGGACTGGTGGGGGACAGGAATCTACGAGCAGTACTTC
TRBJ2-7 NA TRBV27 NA CASSSGLSYEQYF TGTGCCAGCAGTTCCGGGCTCTCCTACGAGCAGTACTTC
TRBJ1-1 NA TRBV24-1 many CATSDGTEAFF TGTGCCACCAGTGATGGGACTGAAGCTTTCTTT
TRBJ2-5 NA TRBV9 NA CASSPQQGVETQYF TGTGCCAGCAGCCCTCAACAGGGAGTAGAGACCCAGTACTTC
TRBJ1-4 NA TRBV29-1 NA CSVLEATNEKLFF TGCAGCGTCCTCGAAGCAACTAATGAAAAACTGTTTTTT
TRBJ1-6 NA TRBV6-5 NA CASSQFSGRNSPLHF TGTGCCAGCAGCCAGTTCAGCGGCCGAAATTCACCCCTCCACTTT
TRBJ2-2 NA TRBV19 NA CASSPQELLSGELFF TGTGCCAGTAGTCCTCAAGAGCTACTTTCCGGGGAGCTGTTTTTT
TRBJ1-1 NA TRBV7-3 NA CASSLFRPPNTEAFF TGTGCCAGCAGCTTATTCCGACCACCGAACACTGAAGCTTTCTTT
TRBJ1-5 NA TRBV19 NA CASSPREGDHQPQHF TGTGCCAGTAGTCCCAGGGAAGGGGACCATCAGCCCCAGCATTTT
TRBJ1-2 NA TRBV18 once CASSPNGDGYTF TGTGCCAGCTCACCAAACGGGGATGGCTACACCTTC
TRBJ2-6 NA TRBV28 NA CASSLSGSGANVLTF TGTGCCAGCAGTTTATCCGGTTCCGGGGCCAACGTCCTGACTTTC
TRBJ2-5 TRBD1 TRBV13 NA CASSLTRDRGPQETQYF TGTGCCAGCAGCTTAACTAGGGACAGGGGGCCTCAGGAGACCCAGTACTTC
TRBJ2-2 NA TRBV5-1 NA CASRFTVNGELFF TGCGCCAGCAGGTTTACTGTCAACGGGGAGCTGTTTTTT
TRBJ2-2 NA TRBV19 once CASRGDGYTNTGELFF TGTGCCAGTAGGGGGGACGGATACACGAACACCGGGGAGCTGTTTTTT
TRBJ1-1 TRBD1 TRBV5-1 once CASSFGQGAAEAFF TGCGCCAGCAGCTTCGGACAGGGGGCAGCTGAAGCTTTCTTT
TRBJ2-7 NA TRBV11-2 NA CASSFLDGGYEQYF TGTGCCAGCAGCTTTCTGGACGGAGGCTACGAGCAGTACTTC
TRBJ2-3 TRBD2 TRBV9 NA CASSVAPLAGGVDTQYF TGTGCCAGCAGCGTAGCTCCGCTAGCGGGGGGGGTAGATACGCAGTATTTT
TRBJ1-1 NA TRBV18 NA CASSPGRGSGSEAFF TGTGCCAGCTCACCCGGACGGGGATCGGGGTCTGAAGCTTTCTTT
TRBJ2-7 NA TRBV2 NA CASSVGQVAYYEQYF TGTGCCAGCAGTGTTGGGCAGGTGGCTTACTACGAGCAGTACTTC
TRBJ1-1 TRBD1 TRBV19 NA CASSRTGFEAFF TGTGCCAGTAGTAGGACAGGGTTTGAAGCTTTCTTT
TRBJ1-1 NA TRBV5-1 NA CASSLTGQRNTEAFF TGCGCCAGCAGCCTGACCGGACAGAGGAACACTGAAGCTTTCTTT
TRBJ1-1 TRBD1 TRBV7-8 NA CASSLSLTGSTEAFF TGTGCCAGCAGCCTATCCCTGACAGGGAGCACTGAAGCTTTCTTT
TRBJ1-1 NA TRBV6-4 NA CASSDRMGGGEAFF TGTGCCAGCAGTGACCGGATGGGCGGCGGTGAAGCTTTCTTT
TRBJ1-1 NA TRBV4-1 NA CASSQDGTGNTEAFF TGCGCCAGCAGCCAAGATGGTACAGGGAACACTGAAGCTTTCTTT
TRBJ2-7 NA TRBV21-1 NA CASSKQPKRVPVSYEQYF TGTGCCAGCAGCAAACAACCGAAGCGGGTGCCCGTCTCCTACGAGCAGTACTTC
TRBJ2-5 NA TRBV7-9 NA CASSPRGQETQYF TGTGCCAGCAGCCCCCGAGGGCAAGAGACCCAGTACTTC
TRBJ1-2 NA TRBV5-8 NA CASSLGTYNPYGYTF TGTGCCAGCAGCTTGGGGACATATAATCCCTATGGCTACACCTTC
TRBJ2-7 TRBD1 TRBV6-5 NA CASRDRGNAYEQYF TGTGCCAGCAGAGACAGGGGAAACGCCTACGAGCAGTACTTC
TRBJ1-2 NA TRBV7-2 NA CASSLGGVVGYGYTF TGTGCCAGCAGCTTAGGCGGGGTTGTGGGTTATGGCTACACCTTC
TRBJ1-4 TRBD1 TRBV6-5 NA CASRSGTVEKLFF TGTGCCAGCAGGTCCGGGACAGTTGAAAAACTGTTTTTT
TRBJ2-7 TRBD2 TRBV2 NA CAIGTSISYEQYF TGTGCCATCGGGACTAGTATCTCCTACGAGCAGTACTTC
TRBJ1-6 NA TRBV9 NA CASSASGGPLHF TGTGCCAGCAGCGCCTCGGGGGGACCCCTCCACTTT
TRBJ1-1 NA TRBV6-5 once CASSYSGTAGQEAFF TGTGCCAGCAGTTACTCCGGGACCGCTGGGCAAGAAGCTTTCTTT
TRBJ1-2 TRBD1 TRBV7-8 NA CASSLESNRGYGYTF TGTGCCAGCAGCTTAGAGTCTAACAGGGGGTATGGCTACACCTTC
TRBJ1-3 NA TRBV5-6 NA CASSLVSGQLRNTIYF TGTGCCAGCAGCTTGGTTTCGGGTCAGCTGAGAAACACCATATATTTT
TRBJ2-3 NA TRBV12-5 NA CASGREAVDTQYF TGTGCTAGTGGTAGGGAGGCCGTGGATACGCAGTATTTT
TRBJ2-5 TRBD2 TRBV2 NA CASRRGTSGGVQETQYF TGTGCCAGCAGACGCGGGACTAGCGGGGGGGTACAAGAGACCCAGTACTTC
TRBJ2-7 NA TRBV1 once CTSSQVPPDSSGPLYEQYF TGCACCAGCAGCCAAGTACCCCCGGACTCTAGCGGGCCGCTCTACGAGCAGTACTTC
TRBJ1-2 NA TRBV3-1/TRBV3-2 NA CASSPRGRNYGYTF TGTGCCAGCAGCCCTAGGGGCAGGAACTATGGCTACACCTTC
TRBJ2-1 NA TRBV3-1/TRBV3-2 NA CASSHTRSYNEQFF TGTGCCAGCAGCCACACTAGGTCCTACAATGAGCAGTTCTTC
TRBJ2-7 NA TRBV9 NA CASSPGVGSSYEQYF TGTGCCAGCAGCCCAGGAGTAGGGTCCTCCTACGAGCAGTACTTC
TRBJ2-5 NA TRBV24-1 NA CATSARGTETQYF TGTGCCACCAGTGCCCGGGGGACGGAGACCCAGTACTTC
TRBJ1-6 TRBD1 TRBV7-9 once CASSLTGQANSPLHF TGTGCCAGCAGCTTAACGGGACAGGCAAATTCACCCCTCCACTTT
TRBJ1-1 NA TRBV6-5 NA CASSPKAGGTTEAFF TGTGCCAGCAGTCCCAAGGCTGGGGGTACCACTGAAGCTTTCTTT
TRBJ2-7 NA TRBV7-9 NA CASRGGGMGDEQYF TGTGCCAGCCGTGGGGGCGGCATGGGAGACGAGCAGTACTTC
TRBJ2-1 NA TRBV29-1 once CSVKILVQGNEQFF TGCAGCGTGAAAATTCTAGTTCAAGGCAATGAGCAGTTCTTC
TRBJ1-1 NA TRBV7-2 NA CASSALPGGGMAEAFF TGTGCCAGCAGCGCCCTCCCCGGGGGCGGTATGGCTGAAGCTTTCTTT
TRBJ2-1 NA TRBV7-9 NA CASSLGVGEQFF TGTGCCAGCAGCTTAGGGGTGGGTGAGCAGTTCTTC